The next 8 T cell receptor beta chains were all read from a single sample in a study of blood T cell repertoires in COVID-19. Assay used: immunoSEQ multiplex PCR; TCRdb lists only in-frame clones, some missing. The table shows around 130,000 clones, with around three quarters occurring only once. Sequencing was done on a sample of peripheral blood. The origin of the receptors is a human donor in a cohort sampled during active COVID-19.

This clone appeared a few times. The CDR3: CASSAKGRGIFNEKLFF. The CDR3, as DNA: TGTGCCAGTAGTGCCAAGGGCAGGGGCATCTTTAATGAAAAACTGTTTTTT. V is TRBV19 and J is TRBJ1-4, with D maybe TRBD1 (6 bases). This CDR3 region has 17 residues. The ends were cut back, 5 bases at V and 4 bases at J, with 20 bases in the middle. The V gene's germline CDR1 is LNHDA and CDR2 SQIVND (reference sequence).

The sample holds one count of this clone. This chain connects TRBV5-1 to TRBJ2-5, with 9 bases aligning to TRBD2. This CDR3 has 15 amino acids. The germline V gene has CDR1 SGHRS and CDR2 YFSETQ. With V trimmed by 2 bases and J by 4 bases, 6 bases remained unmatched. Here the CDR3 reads CASSLAGGPAETQYF. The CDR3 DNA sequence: TGCGCCAGCAGCTTAGCGGGGGGCCCAGCAGAGACCCAGTACTTC.

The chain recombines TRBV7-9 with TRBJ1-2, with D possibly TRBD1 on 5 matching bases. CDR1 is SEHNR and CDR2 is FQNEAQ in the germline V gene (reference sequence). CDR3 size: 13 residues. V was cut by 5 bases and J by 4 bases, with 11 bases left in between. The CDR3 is CASSQGIGYGYTF. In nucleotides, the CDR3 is TGTGCCAGCAGCCAGGGAATTGGCTATGGCTACACCTTC.

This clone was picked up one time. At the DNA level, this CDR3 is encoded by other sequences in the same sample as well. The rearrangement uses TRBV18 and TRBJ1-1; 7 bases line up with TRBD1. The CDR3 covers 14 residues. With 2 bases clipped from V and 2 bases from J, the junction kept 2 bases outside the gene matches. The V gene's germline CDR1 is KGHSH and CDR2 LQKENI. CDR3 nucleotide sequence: TGTGCCAGCTCACCAAGACAGGGCAACACTGAAGCTTTCTTT. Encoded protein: CASSPRQGNTEAFF.

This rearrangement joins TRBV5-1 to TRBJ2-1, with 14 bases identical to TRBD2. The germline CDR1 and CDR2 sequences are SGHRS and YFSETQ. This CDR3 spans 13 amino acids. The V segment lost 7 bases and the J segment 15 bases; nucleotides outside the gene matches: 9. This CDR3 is CASPFRLAGGRFF. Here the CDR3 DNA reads TGCGCCAGCCCTTTCCGACTAGCGGGGGGGCGGTTCTTC. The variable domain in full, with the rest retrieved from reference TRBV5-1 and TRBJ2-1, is KAGVTQTPRYLIKTRGQQVTLSCSPISGHRSVSWYQQTPGQGLQFLFEYFSETQRNKGNFPGRFSGRQFSNSRSEMNVSTLELGDSALYLCASPFRLAGGRFFGPGTRLTVL.

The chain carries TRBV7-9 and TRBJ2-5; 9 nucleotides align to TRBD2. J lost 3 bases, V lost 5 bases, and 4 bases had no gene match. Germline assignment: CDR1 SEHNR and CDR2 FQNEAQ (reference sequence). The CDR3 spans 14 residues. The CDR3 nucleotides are TGTGCCAGCAGCCGGGGACTAGCCAAAGAGACCCAGTACTTC. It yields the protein CASSRGLAKETQYF.

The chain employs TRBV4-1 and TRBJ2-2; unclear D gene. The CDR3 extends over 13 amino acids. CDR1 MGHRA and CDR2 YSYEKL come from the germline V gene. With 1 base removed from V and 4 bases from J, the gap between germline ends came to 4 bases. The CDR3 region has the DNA TGCGCCAGCAGCCAAGTCGGCACCGGGGAGCTGTTTTTT. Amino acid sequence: CASSQVGTGELFF.

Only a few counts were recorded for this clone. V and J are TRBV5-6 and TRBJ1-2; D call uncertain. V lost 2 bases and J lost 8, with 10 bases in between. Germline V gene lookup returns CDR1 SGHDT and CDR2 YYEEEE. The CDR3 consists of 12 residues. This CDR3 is CASSFNQLGYTF. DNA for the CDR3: TGTGCCAGCAGCTTCAATCAATTGGGCTACACCTTC.